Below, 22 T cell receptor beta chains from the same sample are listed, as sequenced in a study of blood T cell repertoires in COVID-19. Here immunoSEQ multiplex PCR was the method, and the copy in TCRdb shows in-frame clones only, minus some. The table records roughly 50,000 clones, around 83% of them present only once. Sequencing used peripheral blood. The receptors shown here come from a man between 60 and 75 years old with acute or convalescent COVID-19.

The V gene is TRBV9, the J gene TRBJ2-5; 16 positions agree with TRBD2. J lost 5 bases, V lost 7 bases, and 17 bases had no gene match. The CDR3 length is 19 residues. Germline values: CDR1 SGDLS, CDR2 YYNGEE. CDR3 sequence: CASRAGPGLAGGGGETQYF. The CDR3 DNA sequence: TGTGCCAGCCGCGCGGGTCCGGGACTAGCGGGAGGGGGCGGGGAGACCCAGTACTTC.

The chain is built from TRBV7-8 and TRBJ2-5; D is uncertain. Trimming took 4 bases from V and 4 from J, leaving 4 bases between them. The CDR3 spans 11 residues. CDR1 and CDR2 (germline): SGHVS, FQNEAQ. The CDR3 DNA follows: TGTGCCAGCAGCTCCAGAGAGACCCAGTACTTC. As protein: CASSSRETQYF.

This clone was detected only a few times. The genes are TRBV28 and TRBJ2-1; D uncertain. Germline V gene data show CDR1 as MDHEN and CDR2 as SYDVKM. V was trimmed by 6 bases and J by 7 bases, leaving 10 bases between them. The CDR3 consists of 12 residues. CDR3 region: CASSSPKNEQFF. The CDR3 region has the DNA TGTGCCAGCAGCTCCCCTAAGAATGAGCAGTTCTTC. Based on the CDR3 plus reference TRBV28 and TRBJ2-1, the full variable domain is DVKVTQSSRYLVKRTGEKVFLECVQDMDHENMFWYRQDPGLGLRLIYFSYDVKMKEKGDIPEGYSVSREKKERFSLILESASTNQTSMYLCASSSPKNEQFFGPGTRLTVL.

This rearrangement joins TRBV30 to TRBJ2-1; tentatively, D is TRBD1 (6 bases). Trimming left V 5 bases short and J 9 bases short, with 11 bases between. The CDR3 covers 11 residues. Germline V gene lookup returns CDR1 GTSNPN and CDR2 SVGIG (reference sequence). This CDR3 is CAWEGVGEQFF. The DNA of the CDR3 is TGTGCCTGGGAGGGGGTCGGTGAGCAGTTCTTC.

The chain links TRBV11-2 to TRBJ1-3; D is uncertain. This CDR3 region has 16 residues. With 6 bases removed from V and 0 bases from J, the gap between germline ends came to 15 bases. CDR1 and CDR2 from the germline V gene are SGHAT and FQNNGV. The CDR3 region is CASRMIDGSSGNTIYF. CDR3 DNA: TGTGCCAGCAGGATGATCGACGGGTCCTCTGGAAACACCATATATTTT.

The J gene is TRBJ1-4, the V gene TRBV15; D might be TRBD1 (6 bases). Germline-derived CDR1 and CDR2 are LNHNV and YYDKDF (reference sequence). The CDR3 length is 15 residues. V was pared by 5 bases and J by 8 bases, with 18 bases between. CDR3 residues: CATSPRGGPGEKLFF. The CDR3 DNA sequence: TGTGCCACCAGCCCCCGGGGGGGGCCGGGAGAAAAACTGTTTTTT.

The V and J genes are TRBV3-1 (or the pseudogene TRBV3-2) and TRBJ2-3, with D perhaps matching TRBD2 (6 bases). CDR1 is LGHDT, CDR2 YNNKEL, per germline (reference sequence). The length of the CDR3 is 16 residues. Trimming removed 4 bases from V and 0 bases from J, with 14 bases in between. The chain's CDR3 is CASSPWTKSSTDTQYF. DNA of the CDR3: TGTGCCAGCAGCCCTTGGACTAAATCTAGCACAGATACGCAGTATTTT.

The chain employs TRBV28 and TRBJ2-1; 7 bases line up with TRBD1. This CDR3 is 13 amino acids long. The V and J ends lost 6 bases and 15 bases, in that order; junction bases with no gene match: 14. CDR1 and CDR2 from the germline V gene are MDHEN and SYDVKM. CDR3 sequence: CASRRGRDRIWFF. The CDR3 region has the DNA TGTGCCAGCAGAAGAGGCCGGGACAGAATATGGTTCTTC.

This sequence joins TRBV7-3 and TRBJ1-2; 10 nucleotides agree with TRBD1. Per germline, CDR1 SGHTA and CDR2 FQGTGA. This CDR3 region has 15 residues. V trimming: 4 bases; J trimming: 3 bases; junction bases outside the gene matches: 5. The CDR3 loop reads CASSYSGTGDYGYTF. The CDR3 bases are TGTGCCAGCAGCTATTCCGGGACAGGGGACTATGGCTACACCTTC.

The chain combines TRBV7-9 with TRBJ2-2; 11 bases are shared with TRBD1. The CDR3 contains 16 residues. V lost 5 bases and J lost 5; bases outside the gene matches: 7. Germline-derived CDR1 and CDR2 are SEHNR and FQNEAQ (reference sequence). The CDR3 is CASSTWTGGATGELFF. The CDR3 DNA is TGTGCCAGCAGCACGTGGACAGGGGGCGCGACCGGGGAGCTGTTTTTT. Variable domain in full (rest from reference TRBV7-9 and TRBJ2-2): DTGVSQNPRHKITKRGQNVTFRCDPISEHNRLYWYRQTLGQGPEFLTYFQNEAQLEKSRLLSDRFSAERPKGSFSTLEIQRTEQGDSAMYLCASSTWTGGATGELFFGEGSRLTVL.

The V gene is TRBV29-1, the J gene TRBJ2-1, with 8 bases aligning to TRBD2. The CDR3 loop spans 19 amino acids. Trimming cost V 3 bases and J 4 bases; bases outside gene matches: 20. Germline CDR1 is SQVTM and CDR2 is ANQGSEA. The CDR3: CSVDGGDPAAGLGYNEQFF. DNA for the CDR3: TGCAGCGTTGATGGAGGGGACCCCGCGGCGGGACTAGGTTACAATGAGCAGTTCTTC.

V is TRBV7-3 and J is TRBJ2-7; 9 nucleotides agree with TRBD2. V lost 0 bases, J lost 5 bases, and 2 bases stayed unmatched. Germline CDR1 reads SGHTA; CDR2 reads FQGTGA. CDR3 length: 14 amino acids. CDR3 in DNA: TGTGCCAGCAGCTTAACTAGCGGGAGTAACGAGCAGTACTTC. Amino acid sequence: CASSLTSGSNEQYF.

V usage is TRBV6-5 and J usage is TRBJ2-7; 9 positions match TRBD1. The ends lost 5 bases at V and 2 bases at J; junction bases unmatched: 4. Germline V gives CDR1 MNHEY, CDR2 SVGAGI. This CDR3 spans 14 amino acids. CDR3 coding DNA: TGTGCCAGCAGTCCGGGGACAGGGCCCTACGAGCAGTACTTC. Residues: CASSPGTGPYEQYF.

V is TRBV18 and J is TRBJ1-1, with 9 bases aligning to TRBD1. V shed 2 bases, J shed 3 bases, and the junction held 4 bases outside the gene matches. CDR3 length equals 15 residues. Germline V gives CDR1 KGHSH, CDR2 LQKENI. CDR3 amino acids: CASSPLGQGYTEAFF. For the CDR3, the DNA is TGTGCCAGCTCACCATTGGGACAGGGCTACACTGAAGCTTTCTTT.

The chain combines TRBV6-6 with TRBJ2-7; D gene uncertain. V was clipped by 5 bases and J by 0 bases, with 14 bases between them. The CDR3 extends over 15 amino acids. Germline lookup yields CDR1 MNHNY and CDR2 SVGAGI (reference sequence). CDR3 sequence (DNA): TGTGCCAGCAGTCCCTGGGCCCAGAGCTCCTACGAGCAGTACTTC. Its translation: CASSPWAQSSYEQYF.

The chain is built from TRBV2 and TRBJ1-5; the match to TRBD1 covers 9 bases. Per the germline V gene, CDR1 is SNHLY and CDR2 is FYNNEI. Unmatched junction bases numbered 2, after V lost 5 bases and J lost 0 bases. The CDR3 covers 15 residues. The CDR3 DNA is TGTGCCAGCAGTCTACAGGGGGCTAGCAATCAGCCCCAGCATTTT. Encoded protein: CASSLQGASNQPQHF.

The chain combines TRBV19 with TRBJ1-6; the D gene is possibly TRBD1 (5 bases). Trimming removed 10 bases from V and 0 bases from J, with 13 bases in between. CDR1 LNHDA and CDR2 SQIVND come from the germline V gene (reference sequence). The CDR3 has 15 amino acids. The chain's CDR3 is CATAGGSSYNSPLHF. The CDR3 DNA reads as TGTGCCACGGCTGGGGGGAGCTCCTATAATTCACCCCTCCACTTT.

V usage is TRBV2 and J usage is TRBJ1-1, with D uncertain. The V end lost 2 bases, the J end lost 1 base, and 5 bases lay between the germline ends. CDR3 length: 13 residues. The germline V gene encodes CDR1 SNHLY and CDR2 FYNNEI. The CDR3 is CASSEQRNTEAFF. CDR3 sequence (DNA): TGTGCCAGCAGTGAACAGCGGAACACTGAAGCTTTCTTT.

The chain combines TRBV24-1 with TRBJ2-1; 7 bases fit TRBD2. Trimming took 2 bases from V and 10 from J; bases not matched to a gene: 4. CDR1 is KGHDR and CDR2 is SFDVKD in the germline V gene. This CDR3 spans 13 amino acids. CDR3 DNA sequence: TGTGCCACCAGTGATTCATGGGGGGGGGAGCAGTTCTTC. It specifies CATSDSWGGEQFF.

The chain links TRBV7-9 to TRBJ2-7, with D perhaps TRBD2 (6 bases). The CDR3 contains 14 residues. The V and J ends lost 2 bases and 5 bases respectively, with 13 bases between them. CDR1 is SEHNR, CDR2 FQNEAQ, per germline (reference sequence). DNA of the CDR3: TGTGCCAGCAGCTTACGCGGGATGGGGAACGAGCAGTACTTC. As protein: CASSLRGMGNEQYF.

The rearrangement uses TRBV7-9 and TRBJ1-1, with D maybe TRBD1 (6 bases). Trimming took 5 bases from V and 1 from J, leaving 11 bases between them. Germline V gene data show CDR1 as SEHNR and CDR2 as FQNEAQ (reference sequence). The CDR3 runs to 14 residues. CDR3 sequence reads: CASSRGAGNTEAFF. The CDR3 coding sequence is TGTGCCAGCAGCCGGGGGGCCGGGAACACTGAAGCTTTCTTT.

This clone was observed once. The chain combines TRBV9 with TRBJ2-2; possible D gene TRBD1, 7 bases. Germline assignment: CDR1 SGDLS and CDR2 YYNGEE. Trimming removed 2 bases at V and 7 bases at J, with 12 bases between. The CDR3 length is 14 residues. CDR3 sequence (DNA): TGTGCCAGCAGCGTGACAGGGAGGAACGGGGAGCTGTTTTTT. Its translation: CASSVTGRNGELFF.